This entry describes one T cell receptor beta chain. The entry originates in a study of blood T cell repertoires in COVID-19. Overall study context: COVID-19 samples collected from the United States, Italy and Spain covered acute and convalescent phases. PBMCs, B-cell-depleted T cells, or T cells were the source of the cDNA or gDNA that made up the material.

Two negative PCRs, clearance, or symptom resolution had been documented for recovered Cohort 3 donors. This CDR3 comprises 13 residues. V lost 2 bases, J lost 6 bases, and 7 bases lay in between. Germline V gene lookup returns CDR1 MNHEY and CDR2 SVGAGI. Sequenced by immunoSEQ multiplex PCR; TCRdb stores in-frame clones only, minus some. This table holds some 300,000 clones, around nine tenths found once. The rearrangement joins TRBV6-5 to TRBJ2-2; D possibly corresponds to TRBD2 (6 bases). The sequence came from a woman aged 30 to 39 who had recovered from COVID-19. Material for sequencing was PBMCs or T cells enriched from blood (not recorded which). The CDR3 DNA reads as TGTGCCAGCAGTTACGGCGGGGCCGGGGAGCTGTTTTTT. Its translation is CASSYGGAGELFF.